Here is one TCR beta chain with its context. The sample is drawn from a study of blood T cell repertoires in COVID-19. Study information: Spain, Italy and the United States supplied samples that represented acute and convalescent COVID-19. In each case, the material was cDNA or gDNA derived from T cells, B-cell-depleted T cells, or PBMCs.

Original data processing: Estimated nucleated cell counts came from reference gene primer amplification. Sequencing used immunoSEQ multiplex PCR; TCRdb keeps in-frame clones, though not all of them. For V, J and clone size, that table is used; D and trimming come from the DNA. The repertoire has over 90,000 clones, 84% of them found once; the top ten carry roughly 4.4%. Germline V gene data show CDR1 as SGHNT and CDR2 as YENEEA. CDR3 length: 16 residues. After removal of 6 bases from V and 3 bases from J, the junction contained 5 bases not matched to a gene. The chain recombines TRBV11-3 with TRBJ2-6; the match to TRBD1 covers 10 bases. Input material: peripheral blood. The origin of this receptor is a human donor in a cohort sampled during active COVID-19. CDR3: CASSSDRGFGANVLTF. The CDR3 bases are TGTGCCAGCAGTTCGGACAGGGGGTTTGGGGCCAACGTCCTGACTTTC.